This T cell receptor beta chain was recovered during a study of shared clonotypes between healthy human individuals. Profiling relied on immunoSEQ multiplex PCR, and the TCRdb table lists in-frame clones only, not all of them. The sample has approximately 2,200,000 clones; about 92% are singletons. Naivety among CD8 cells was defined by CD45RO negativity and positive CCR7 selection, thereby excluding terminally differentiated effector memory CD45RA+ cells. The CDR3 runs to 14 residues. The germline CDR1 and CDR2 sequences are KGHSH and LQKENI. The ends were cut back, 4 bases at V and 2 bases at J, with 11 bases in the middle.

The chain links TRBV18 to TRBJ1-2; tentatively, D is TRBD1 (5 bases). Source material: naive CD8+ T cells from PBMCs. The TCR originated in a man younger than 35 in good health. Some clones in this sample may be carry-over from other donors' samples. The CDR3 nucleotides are TGTGCCAGCTCACTGCCGGACAACAACTATGGCTACACCTTC. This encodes CASSLPDNNYGYTF.